The clone carrying this T cell receptor (beta chain) was observed a few times. What it recognizes is unknown. This record belongs to a study of cytomegalovirus exposure and HLA in healthy donors. Whole-study context: Early released data comprised about 90 million unique TCRs from HLA-typed donors. Genotyping of 400 or so donors showed that roughly 80% belonged to the Caucasian-associated ancestry cluster.

The PCR employed 60 Vbeta primers together with 13 Jbeta primers. TCRdb's table, derived via immunoSEQ multiplex PCR, lists solely in-frame clones and lacks some. The table has some 150,000 clones, less than 85% seen once. Findings and limits, study-wide: In a later analysis, TCR beta V- and J-gene trimming was associated with a missense DCLRE1C variant. The authors reported that TCR beta sequences could predict HLA-A and HLA-B alleles. These predictions were accurate for most subjects in the first cohort.

CDR1 and CDR2 from the germline V gene are LNHDA and SQIVND (reference sequence). V was shortened by 4 bases and J by 6 bases, with 7 bases between the two germline ends. CDR3 size: 13 residues. The V call is TRBV19, the J call TRBJ1-6; D gene ambiguous. Material: PBMCs. The receptor's source is a man aged 35-49 years in good health and CMV-seronegative. For the CDR3, the DNA is TGTGCCAGTAGTACCCACTCTAATTCACCCCTCCACTTT. Residues: CASSTHSNSPLHF. Variable domain in full (rest from reference TRBV19 and TRBJ1-6): DGGITQSPKYLFRKEGQNVTLSCEQNLNHDAMYWYRQDPGQGLRLIYYSQIVNDFQKGDIAEGYSVSREKKESFPLTVTSAQKNPTAFYLCASSTHSNSPLHFGNGTRLTVT.